This T cell receptor (beta chain) was obtained from a study of blood T cell repertoires in COVID-19. About the research overall: Two negative PCRs, clearance, or symptom resolution were required of recovered Cohort 3 donors.

TCRdb keeps only in-frame clones here, not all; method: immunoSEQ multiplex PCR. The data show a few hundred thousand clones, with around 89% seen just once and 2% to 2.5% held by the top ten. This CDR3 contains 15 residues. Per germline, CDR1 KGHSH and CDR2 LQKENI. Trimming removed 1 base from V and 1 base from J, with 7 bases in between. This chain uses TRBV18 with TRBJ2-2, with a tentative D call TRBD1 (5 bases). Sequencing input: PBMCs or T cells enriched from blood (not recorded which). This sequence originates from a woman aged 55-69 years in a cohort exposed to, infected with or recovered from COVID-19 (not recorded which). The chain's CDR3 is CASSPRRENTGELFF. The CDR3 nucleotides are TGTGCCAGCTCACCACGCAGGGAGAACACCGGGGAGCTGTTTTTT.